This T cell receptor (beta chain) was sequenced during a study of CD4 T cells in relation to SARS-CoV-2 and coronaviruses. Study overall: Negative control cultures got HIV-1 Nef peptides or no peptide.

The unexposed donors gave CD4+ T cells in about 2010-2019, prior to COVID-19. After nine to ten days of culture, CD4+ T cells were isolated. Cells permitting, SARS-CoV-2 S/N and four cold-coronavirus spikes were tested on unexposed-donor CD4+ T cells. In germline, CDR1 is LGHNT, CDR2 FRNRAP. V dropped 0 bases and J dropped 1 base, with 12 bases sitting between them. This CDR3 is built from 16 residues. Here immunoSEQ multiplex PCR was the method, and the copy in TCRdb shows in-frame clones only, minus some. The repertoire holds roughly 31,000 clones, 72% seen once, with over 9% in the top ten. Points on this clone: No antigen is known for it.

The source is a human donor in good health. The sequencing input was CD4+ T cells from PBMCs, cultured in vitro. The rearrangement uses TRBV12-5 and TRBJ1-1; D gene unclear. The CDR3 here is CASGLVTGPRNTEAFF. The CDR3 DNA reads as TGTGCTAGTGGTTTGGTGACTGGGCCACGGAACACTGAAGCTTTCTTT.